This TCR beta chain was recorded in a study of sequential checkpoint blockade in melanoma. Sequencing was performed with immunoSEQ multiplex PCR; in TCRdb, only in-frame clones are kept and a portion is missing. The sample yields about 6,800 clones, about 28% seen once. The CDR3 length is 15 residues. V trimming: 6 bases; J trimming: 1 base; junction bases outside the gene matches: 4. Germline CDR1 and CDR2: MNHGY and SAAAGT. The treatment here: randomized to nivolumab then ipilimumab (arm A) or the reverse (arm B). The V gene is TRBV6-8, the J gene TRBJ2-2; 8 bases match TRBD1. The TCR sequence derives from a human donor with melanoma. The material sequenced was tumor tissue (inferred from file names), taken from a patient given nivolumab and ipilimumab in sequence. In DNA form, the CDR3 reads TGTGCCAGCAGCGCCGGGACAGGGAACACCGGGGAGCTGTTTTTT. This gives the protein CASSAGTGNTGELFF.